The present entry profiles one TCR beta chain with its context. This entry is derived from a study of blood T cell repertoires in COVID-19. At the level of the study: Italy, Spain and the United States were the sources of the convalescent and acute COVID-19 samples. T cells, B-cell-depleted T cells, or PBMCs provided the cDNA or gDNA that served as material.

Under the authors' procedure: Counts of nucleated cells, estimated from reference gene primer amplification, were obtained. The repertoire was sequenced with immunoSEQ multiplex PCR; TCRdb's copy has only in-frame clones and lacks some. D and trimming come from the DNA, and the V and J calls and clone size come from that table. The sample comprises 300,000 to 350,000 clones, 90% of which are singletons, and approximately 0.98% rests with the top ten. During active infection, Seattle patients enrolled and were then monitored through disease. This TCR came from a woman aged 40 to 55 with COVID-19, enrolled during active disease. The sequencing input was peripheral blood.

CDR3 sequence: CASSPRHATDTQYF. The CDR3 DNA reads TGCGCCAGCAGCCCAAGACATGCCACAGATACGCAGTATTTT. This rearrangement joins TRBV4-3 to TRBJ2-3; D gene uncertain. Germline V gene data show CDR1 as LGHNA and CDR2 as YSLEER. The CDR3 length is 14 residues. V gave up 4 bases and J gave up 2 bases, with 10 bases separating them.